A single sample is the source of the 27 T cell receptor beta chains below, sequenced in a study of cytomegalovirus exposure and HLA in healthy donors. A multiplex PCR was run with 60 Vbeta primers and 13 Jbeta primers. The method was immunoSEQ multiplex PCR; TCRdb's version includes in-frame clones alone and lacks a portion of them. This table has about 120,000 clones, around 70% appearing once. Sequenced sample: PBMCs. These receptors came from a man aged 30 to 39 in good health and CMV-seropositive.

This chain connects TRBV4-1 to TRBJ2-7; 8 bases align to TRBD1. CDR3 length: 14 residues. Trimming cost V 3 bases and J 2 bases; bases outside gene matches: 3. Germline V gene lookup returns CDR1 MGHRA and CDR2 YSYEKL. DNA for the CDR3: TGCGCCAGCAGCCAGGCACAGGGGGCCTACGAGCAGTACTTC. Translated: CASSQAQGAYEQYF.

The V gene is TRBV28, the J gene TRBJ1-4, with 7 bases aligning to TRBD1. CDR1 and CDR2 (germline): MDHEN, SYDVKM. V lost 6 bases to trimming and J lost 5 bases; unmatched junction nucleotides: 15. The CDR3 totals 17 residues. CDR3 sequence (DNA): TGTGCCAGCAGCCCACCCCAACCAGGGGGGACGAATGAAAAACTGTTTTTT. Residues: CASSPPQPGGTNEKLFF. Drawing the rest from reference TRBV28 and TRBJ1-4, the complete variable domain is DVKVTQSSRYLVKRTGEKVFLECVQDMDHENMFWYRQDPGLGLRLIYFSYDVKMKEKGDIPEGYSVSREKKERFSLILESASTNQTSMYLCASSPPQPGGTNEKLFFGSGTQLSVL.

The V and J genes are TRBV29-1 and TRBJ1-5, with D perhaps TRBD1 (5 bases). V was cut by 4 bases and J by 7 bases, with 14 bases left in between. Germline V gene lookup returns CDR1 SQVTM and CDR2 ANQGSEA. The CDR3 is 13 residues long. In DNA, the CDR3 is TGCAGCGTTGGGGCGGGGGAAGGGCAGCCCCAGCATTTT. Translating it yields CSVGAGEGQPQHF.

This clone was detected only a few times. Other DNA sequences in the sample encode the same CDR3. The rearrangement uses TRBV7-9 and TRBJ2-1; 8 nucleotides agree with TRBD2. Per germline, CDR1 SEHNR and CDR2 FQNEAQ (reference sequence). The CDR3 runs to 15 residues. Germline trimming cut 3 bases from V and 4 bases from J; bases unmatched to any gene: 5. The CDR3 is CASSFAGGDYNEQFF. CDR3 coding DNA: TGTGCCAGCAGCTTTGCGGGAGGAGATTACAATGAGCAGTTCTTC.

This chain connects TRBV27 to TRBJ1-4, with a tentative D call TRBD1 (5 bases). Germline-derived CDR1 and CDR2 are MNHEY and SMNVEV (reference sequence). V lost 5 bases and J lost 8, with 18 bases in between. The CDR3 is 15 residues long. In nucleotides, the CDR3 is TGTGCCAGCAGTCCTCGGAGGGGCCGGAGGGAAAAACTGTTTTTT. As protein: CASSPRRGRREKLFF. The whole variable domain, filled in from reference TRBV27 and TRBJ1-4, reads EAQVTQNPRYLITVTGKKLTVTCSQNMNHEYMSWYRQDPGLGLRQIYYSMNVEVTDKGDVPEGYKVSRKEKRNFPLILESPSPNQTSLYFCASSPRRGRREKLFFGSGTQLSVL.

CDR3 residues: CASSSWTGPSSYEQYF. The CDR3 nucleotides are TGTGCCAGCAGCTCCTGGACAGGCCCCAGCTCCTACGAGCAGTACTTC. The chain is built from TRBV7-2 and TRBJ2-7, with 7 bases aligning to TRBD1. Trimming removed 4 bases from V and 0 bases from J; junction bases left unmatched: 9. Germline V gene sequence: CDR1 SGHTA, CDR2 FQGNSA. The CDR3 loop spans 16 amino acids.

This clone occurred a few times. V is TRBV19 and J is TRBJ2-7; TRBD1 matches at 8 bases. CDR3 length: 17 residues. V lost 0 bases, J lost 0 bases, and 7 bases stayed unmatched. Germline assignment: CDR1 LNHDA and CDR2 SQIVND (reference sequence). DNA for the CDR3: TGTGCCAGTAGTATAGATCCGGACAGGGAGGTCTCCTACGAGCAGTACTTC. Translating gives CASSIDPDREVSYEQYF.

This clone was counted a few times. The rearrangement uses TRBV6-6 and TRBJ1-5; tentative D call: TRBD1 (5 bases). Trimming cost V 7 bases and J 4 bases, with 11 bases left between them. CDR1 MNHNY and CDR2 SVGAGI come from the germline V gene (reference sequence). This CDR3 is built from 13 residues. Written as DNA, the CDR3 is TGTGCCAGCACCAGGGCCCTAAATCAGCCCCAGCATTTT. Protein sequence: CASTRALNQPQHF.

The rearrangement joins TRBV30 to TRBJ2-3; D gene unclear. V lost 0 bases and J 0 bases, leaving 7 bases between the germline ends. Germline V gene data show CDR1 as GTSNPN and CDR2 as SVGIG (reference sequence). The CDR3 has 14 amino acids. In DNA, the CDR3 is TGTGCCTGGAGTGTGGCCCCTAGCACAGATACGCAGTATTTT. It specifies CAWSVAPSTDTQYF. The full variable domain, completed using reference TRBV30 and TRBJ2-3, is SQTIHQWPATLVQPVGSPLSLECTVEGTSNPNLYWYRQAAGRGLQLLFYSVGIGQISSEVPQNLSASRPQDRQFILSSKKLLLSDSGFYLCAWSVAPSTDTQYFGPGTRLTVL.

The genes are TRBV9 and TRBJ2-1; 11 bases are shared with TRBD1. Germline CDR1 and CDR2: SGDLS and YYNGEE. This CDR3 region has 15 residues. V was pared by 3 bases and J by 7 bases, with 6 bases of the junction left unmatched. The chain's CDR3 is CASSGRTGGMNEQFF. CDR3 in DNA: TGTGCCAGCAGCGGACGGACAGGGGGCATGAATGAGCAGTTCTTC.

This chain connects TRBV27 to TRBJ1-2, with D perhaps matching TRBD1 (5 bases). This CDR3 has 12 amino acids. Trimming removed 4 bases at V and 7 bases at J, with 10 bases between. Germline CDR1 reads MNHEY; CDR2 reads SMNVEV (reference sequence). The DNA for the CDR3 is TGTGCCAGCAGTTCCCCCAGGGTTGGCTACACCTTC. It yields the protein CASSSPRVGYTF.

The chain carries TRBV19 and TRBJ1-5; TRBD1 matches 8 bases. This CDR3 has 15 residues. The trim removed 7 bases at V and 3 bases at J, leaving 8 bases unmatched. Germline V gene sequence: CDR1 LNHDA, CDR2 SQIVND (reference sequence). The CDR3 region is CASIDRGSPNQPQHF. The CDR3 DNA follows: TGTGCCAGTATAGACAGGGGCTCTCCCAATCAGCCCCAGCATTTT.

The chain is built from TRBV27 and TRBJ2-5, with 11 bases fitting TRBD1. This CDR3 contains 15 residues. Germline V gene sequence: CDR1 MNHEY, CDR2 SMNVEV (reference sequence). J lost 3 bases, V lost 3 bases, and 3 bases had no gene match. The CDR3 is CASSFRTGGEETQYF. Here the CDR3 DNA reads TGTGCCAGCAGTTTCAGGACAGGGGGCGAAGAGACCCAGTACTTC.

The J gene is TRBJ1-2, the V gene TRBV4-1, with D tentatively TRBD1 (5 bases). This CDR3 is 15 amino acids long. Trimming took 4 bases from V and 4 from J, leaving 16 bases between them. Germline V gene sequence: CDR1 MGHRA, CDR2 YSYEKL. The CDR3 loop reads CASSRQPGVSYGYTF. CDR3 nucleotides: TGCGCCAGCAGCCGCCAGCCGGGGGTTTCCTATGGCTACACCTTC.

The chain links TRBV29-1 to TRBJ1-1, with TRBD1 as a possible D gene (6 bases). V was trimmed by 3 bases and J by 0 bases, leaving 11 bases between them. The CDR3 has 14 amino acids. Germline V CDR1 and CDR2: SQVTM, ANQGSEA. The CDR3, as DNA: TGCAGCGTTGATAACGGACAGATGAACACTGAAGCTTTCTTT. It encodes CSVDNGQMNTEAFF.

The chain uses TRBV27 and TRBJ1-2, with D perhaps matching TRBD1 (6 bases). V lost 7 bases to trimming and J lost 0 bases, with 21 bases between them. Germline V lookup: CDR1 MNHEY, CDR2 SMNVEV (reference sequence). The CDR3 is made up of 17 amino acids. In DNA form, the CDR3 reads TGTGCCAGCAAGGGGAGGGGAGTCGGACAGCCTAACTATGGCTACACCTTC. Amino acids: CASKGRGVGQPNYGYTF.

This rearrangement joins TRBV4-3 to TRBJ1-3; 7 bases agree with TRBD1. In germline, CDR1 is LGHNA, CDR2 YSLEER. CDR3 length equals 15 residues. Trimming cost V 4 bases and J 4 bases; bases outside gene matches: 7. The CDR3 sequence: CASSLGTAKGNTIYF. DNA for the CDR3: TGCGCCAGCAGCCTCGGGACAGCCAAGGGAAACACCATATATTTT.

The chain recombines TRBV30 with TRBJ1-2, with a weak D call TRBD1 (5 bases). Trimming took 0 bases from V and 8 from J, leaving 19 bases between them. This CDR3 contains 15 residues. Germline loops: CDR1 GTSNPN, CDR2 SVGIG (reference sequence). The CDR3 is CAWSVRRWQGHGYTF. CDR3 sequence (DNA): TGTGCCTGGAGTGTACGTAGATGGCAGGGCCACGGCTACACCTTC.

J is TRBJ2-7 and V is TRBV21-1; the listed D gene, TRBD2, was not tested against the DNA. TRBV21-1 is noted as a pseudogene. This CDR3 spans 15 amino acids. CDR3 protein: CASSKVSSPAVEQYV. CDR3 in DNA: TGTGCCAGCAGCAAAGTAAGCAGCCCGGCGGTCGAGCAGTACGTC.

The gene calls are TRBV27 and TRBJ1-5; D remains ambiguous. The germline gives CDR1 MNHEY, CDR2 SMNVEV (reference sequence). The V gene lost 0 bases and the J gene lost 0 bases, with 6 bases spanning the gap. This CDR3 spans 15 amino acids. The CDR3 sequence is CASSLSPHSNQPQHF. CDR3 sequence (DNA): TGTGCCAGCAGTTTATCGCCACATAGCAATCAGCCCCAGCATTTT.

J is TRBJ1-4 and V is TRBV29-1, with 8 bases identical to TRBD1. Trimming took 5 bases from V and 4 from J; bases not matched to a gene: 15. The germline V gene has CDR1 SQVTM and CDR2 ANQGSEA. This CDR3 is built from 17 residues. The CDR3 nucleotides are TGCAGCGTTCTTCCCCCCGTGACAGGGGCCCTTAATGAAAAACTGTTTTTT. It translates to CSVLPPVTGALNEKLFF.

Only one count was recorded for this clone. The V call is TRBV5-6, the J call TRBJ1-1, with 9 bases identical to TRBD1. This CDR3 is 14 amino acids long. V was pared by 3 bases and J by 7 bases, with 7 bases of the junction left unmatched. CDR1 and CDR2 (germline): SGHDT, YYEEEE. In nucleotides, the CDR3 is TGTGCCAGCAGCTCACGACAGGGGGATGGTGAAGCTTTCTTT. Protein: CASSSRQGDGEAFF. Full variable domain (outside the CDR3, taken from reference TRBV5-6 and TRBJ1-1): DAGVTQSPTHLIKTRGQQVTLRCSPKSGHDTVSWYQQALGQGPQFIFQYYEEEERQRGNFPDRFSGHQFPNYSSELNVNALLLGDSALYLCASSSRQGDGEAFFGQGTRLTVV.

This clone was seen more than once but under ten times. CDR3 in amino acids: CASRSNRGRNEQFF. CDR3 DNA: TGTGCCAGCAGGTCTAACAGGGGGCGGAATGAGCAGTTCTTC. The gene calls are TRBV28 and TRBJ2-1; 9 bases map to TRBD1. Per germline, CDR1 MDHEN and CDR2 SYDVKM. The CDR3 runs to 14 residues. Trimming at V came to 6 bases and at J to 7 bases, leaving 7 bases not matched to a gene. Looking up the rest from reference TRBV28 and TRBJ2-1 gives the full variable domain: DVKVTQSSRYLVKRTGEKVFLECVQDMDHENMFWYRQDPGLGLRLIYFSYDVKMKEKGDIPEGYSVSREKKERFSLILESASTNQTSMYLCASRSNRGRNEQFFGPGTRLTVL.

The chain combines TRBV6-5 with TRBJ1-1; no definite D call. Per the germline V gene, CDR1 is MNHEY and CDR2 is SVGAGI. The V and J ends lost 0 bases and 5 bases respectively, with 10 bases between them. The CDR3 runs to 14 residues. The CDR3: CASSYSIGSTEAFF. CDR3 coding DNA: TGTGCCAGCAGTTACTCGATAGGGAGTACTGAAGCTTTCTTT.

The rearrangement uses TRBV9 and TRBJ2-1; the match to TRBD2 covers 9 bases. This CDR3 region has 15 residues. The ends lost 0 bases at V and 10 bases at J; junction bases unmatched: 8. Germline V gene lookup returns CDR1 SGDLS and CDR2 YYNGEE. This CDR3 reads CASSVVASGNGEQFF. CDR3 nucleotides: TGTGCCAGCAGCGTAGTGGCTAGCGGGAATGGGGAGCAGTTCTTC.

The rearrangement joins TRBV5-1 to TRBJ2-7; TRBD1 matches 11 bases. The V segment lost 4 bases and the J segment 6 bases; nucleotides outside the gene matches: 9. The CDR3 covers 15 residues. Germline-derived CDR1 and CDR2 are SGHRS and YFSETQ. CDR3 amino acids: CASSDGQGASGEQYF. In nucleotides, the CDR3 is TGCGCCAGCAGCGACGGACAGGGGGCGTCCGGCGAGCAGTACTTC.

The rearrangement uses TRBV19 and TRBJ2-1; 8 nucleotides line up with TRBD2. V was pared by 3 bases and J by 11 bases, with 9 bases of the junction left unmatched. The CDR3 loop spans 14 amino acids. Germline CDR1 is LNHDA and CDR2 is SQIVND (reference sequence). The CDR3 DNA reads TGTGCCAGTAGTATCACCGGGGGGGCGGGAAAGCAGTTCTTC. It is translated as CASSITGGAGKQFF.